This is a list of T cell receptor beta chains from one sample in a study of T cell changes during pregnancy in multiple sclerosis. Sequenced by immunoSEQ multiplex PCR; TCRdb stores in-frame clones only, minus some. This sample has around 120,000 clones; roughly 92% occur once, and the top ten carry 3.5%. The sequenced sample was peripheral blood, obtained after pregnancy. The receptors come from a female donor with multiple sclerosis, enrolled in a pregnancy study. Both conserved end residues are part of each CDR3. A D gene is named only where the DNA matches it firmly. Only part of the rows carry a size: once, few, many, or a class if the clone is expanded.

NA	NA	TRBV5-1	TRBJ1-6	TGCGCCAGCAGCTTGGATGCAGGGTCCTATAATTCACCCCTCCACTTT	CASSLDAGSYNSPLHF
NA	NA	TRBV15	TRBJ1-5	TGTGCCACCAGTTTACAGGGAGTTCAGCCCCAGCATTTT	CATSLQGVQPQHF
NA	NA	TRBV19	TRBJ2-2	TGTGCCAGTAGCCTCCGGGGGGCGCATCGGTCCGGGGAGCTGTTTTTT	CASSLRGAHRSGELFF
NA	NA	TRBV9	TRBJ1-4	TGTGCCAGCAGCGGCGATGCTTCCGAAAAACTGTTTTTT	CASSGDASEKLFF
NA	TRBD2	TRBV5-1	TRBJ2-5	TGCGCCAGCAGCTTAAGCCCGGGAGGGGAGACCCAGTACTTC	CASSLSPGGETQYF
NA	TRBD2	TRBV5-4	TRBJ2-7	TGTGCCAGCAGCTCGGGACTAGTCTCCGAGCAGTACTTC	CASSSGLVSEQYF
NA	NA	TRBV29-1	TRBJ2-5	TGCAGCGTCGCTCCAGGGGTAGAGACCCAGTACTTC	CSVAPGVETQYF
NA	NA	TRBV6-4	TRBJ2-1	TGTGCCAGCAGTGAATTCGGGGAAGGTTCCTACAATGAGCAGTTCTTC	CASSEFGEGSYNEQFF
NA	TRBD1	TRBV9	TRBJ1-3	TGTGCCAGCAGTTCCTCGGGACAGGGGGGAAACACCATATATTTT	CASSSSGQGGNTIYF
NA	NA	TRBV15	TRBJ2-2	TGTGCCACCATATCGAAGGCAGGGGCGCTTAACACCGGGGAGCTGTTTTTT	CATISKAGALNTGELFF
few	TRBD1	TRBV7-2	TRBJ1-2	TGTGCCAGCAGCCTAAGGACAGGGGGCAGCTATGGCTACACCTTC	CASSLRTGGSYGYTF
NA	TRBD2	TRBV7-9	TRBJ2-7	TGTGCCAGCAGCCCCGGGCCTAGCGGAACGGCCTACGAGCAGTACTTC	CASSPGPSGTAYEQYF
NA	NA	TRBV19	TRBJ1-3	TGTGCCAGTAGTATAACAGGGAGTGGAAACACCATATATTTT	CASSITGSGNTIYF
NA	NA	TRBV7-9	TRBJ2-1	TGTGCCAGCAGCTCCTCGGGACTCCGGGGTGAGCAGTTCTTC	CASSSSGLRGEQFF
NA	TRBD2	TRBV6-5	TRBJ2-5	TGTGCCAGCAGCCGGACTAGCGGTCCTCGGGAGACCCAGTACTTC	CASSRTSGPRETQYF
NA	NA	TRBV2	TRBJ2-4	TGTGCCGGAGGGGGGGGCGTCAAAAACATTCAGTACTTC	CAGGGGVKNIQYF
NA	TRBD2	TRBV6-1	TRBJ2-2	TGTGCCAGCAGTGAACTAGCGGGGGTGAATCACGGGGAGCTGTTTTTT	CASSELAGVNHGELFF
NA	NA	TRBV6-5	TRBJ2-1	TGTGCCAGCAGTTACGACAGCCCTTGGGATGAGCAGTTCTTC	CASSYDSPWDEQFF
NA	TRBD1	TRBV5-1	TRBJ1-5	TGCGCCAGCAGCCCACAGGGGCCCAATCAGCCCCAGCATTTT	CASSPQGPNQPQHF
NA	NA	TRBV5-1	TRBJ2-1	TGCGCCAGCAGCTTGGCCGGTAACAATGAGCAGTTCTTC	CASSLAGNNEQFF
few	TRBD2	TRBV10-1	TRBJ2-7	TGCGCCCGCACCGGGACGGGAGGGTACGAGCAGTACTTC	CARTGTGGYEQYF
NA	NA	TRBV19	TRBJ2-7	TGTGCCAGTAGTATTCTCTTCACTAACGGGTGGACCTACGAGCAGTACTTC	CASSILFTNGWTYEQYF
once	TRBD2	TRBV7-2	TRBJ2-7	TGTGCCAGCAGCCCCCTGACTAGCGCCACCTACGAGCAGTACTTC	CASSPLTSATYEQYF
few	NA	TRBV10-3	TRBJ2-5	TGTGCCATCTCGGAGGGGGAGACCCAGTACTTC	CAISEGETQYF
once	TRBD2	TRBV11-2	TRBJ2-5	TGTGCCAGCAGCCCAAGGGTCGGCGAGCGGGGGGGCCGGGAGACCCAGTACTTC	CASSPRVGERGGRETQYF
NA	TRBD2	TRBV11-2	TRBJ2-3	TGTGCCAGCAGCCTACATACTAGCGGTAGCACAGATACGCAGTATTTT	CASSLHTSGSTDTQYF
NA	TRBD2	TRBV2	TRBJ2-1	TGTGCCAGCCTCGGACTAGCGGGGGGAAATGAGCAGTTCTTC	CASLGLAGGNEQFF
NA	TRBD2	TRBV5-6	TRBJ2-2	TGTGCCAGCAGAAGCGGGGTCGCCGGGGAGCTGTTTTTT	CASRSGVAGELFF
NA	TRBD1	TRBV2	TRBJ2-5	TGTGCCAGCAGGAACAGGGGGAATATGGAGACCCAGTACTTC	CASRNRGNMETQYF
NA	NA	TRBV5-1	TRBJ2-3	TGCGCCAGCAGACATGGGACTTCAACGGCAGATACGCAGTATTTT	CASRHGTSTADTQYF
NA	NA	TRBV11-2	TRBJ1-3	TGTGCCAGCAGCTTACTTAGCGGGAAGGCTGGAAACACCATATATTTT	CASSLLSGKAGNTIYF
NA	TRBD2	TRBV27	TRBJ2-3	TGTGCCAGCAGGGGACTAGCGGGGAGCACAGATACGCAGTATTTT	CASRGLAGSTDTQYF
NA	TRBD2	TRBV13	TRBJ2-7	TGTGCCAGCAGCTCCCGGGGGGGCCCCTACGAGCAGTACTTC	CASSSRGGPYEQYF
NA	NA	TRBV11-3	TRBJ2-1	TGTGCCAGCAGCAAGGGACAAACAAATGAGCAGTTCTTC	CASSKGQTNEQFF
NA	TRBD1	TRBV4-2	TRBJ1-5	TGTGCCAGCAGCCAAGATCCCGACAGGGACTGGGGAATAGGCAATCAGCCCCAGCATTTT	CASSQDPDRDWGIGNQPQHF
NA	NA	TRBV7-9	TRBJ1-2	TGTGCCAGCAGCCGCGGTTCGGGGGAATGGGACTATGGCTACACCTTC	CASSRGSGEWDYGYTF
NA	NA	TRBV2	TRBJ2-5	TGTGCCAGCAGTGAACTTAATAACCAAGAGACCCAGTACTTC	CASSELNNQETQYF
NA	TRBD1	TRBV5-6	TRBJ2-7	TGTGCCAGCAGCTCTTGGGACAGGGTGTTTGAGCAGTACTTC	CASSSWDRVFEQYF
once	TRBD2	TRBV4-2	TRBJ2-7	TGTGCCAGCAGCGGGAGGGATGAGCAGTACTTC	CASSGRDEQYF
NA	NA	TRBV15	TRBJ2-7	TGTGCCACCAGCAGAGATCCGGGAAGTGGGACCTACGAGCAGTACTTC	CATSRDPGSGTYEQYF
NA	NA	TRBV2	TRBJ1-1	TGTGCCAGCAGGCCCCCTACCGAGAACACTGAAGCTTTCTTT	CASRPPTENTEAFF
NA	TRBD1	TRBV13	TRBJ1-1	TGTGCCAGCAGCACAAGGACTGACAGGGCTGGAGGACAAGCTTTCTTT	CASSTRTDRAGGQAFF
once	TRBD2	TRBV6-5	TRBJ2-3	TGTGCCAGCAGTTACGGCCTAGCGGGGACAGATACGCAGTATTTT	CASSYGLAGTDTQYF
NA	NA	TRBV6-5	TRBJ2-5	TGTGCCAGCAGTGTCGACAGAGAAGAGACCCAGTACTTC	CASSVDREETQYF